One sample yielded the 32 T cell receptor beta chains listed below, sequenced in a study of T cells after yellow fever vaccination. A single record per CDR3 protein comes from TCRdb applying MiXCR to the 5' RACE reads. This sample has about 340,000 distinct CDR3 sequences; about 12% occur once, and the top ten carry 3.2%. Sequenced material: CD4+ T cells sorted from PBMCs, taken 15 days after the yellow fever booster vaccination. The receptors shown here come from a man aged 18 to 29 who received the YFV17D yellow fever vaccine.

At least ten counts were recorded for this clonotype. This chain joins TRBV5-1 and TRBJ2-1, with D unresolved. Germline loops: CDR1 SGHRS, CDR2 YFSETQ. V was pared by 8 bases and J by 4 bases, with 10 bases between. The CDR3 totals 12 residues. CDR3 in amino acids: CASRIDYNEQFF. DNA of the CDR3: TGCGCCAGTAGGATCGATTACAATGAGCAGTTCTTC.

The chain couples TRBV9 to TRBJ2-5, with D possibly being TRBD1 or TRBD2 (5 bases each). This CDR3 has 13 residues. The ends were cut back, 5 bases at V and 2 bases at J, with 10 bases in the middle. Germline V gene data show CDR1 as SGDLS and CDR2 as YYNGEE. The CDR3 region is CASSGTQQETQYF. The CDR3 DNA reads as TGTGCCAGCAGTGGGACCCAGCAAGAGACCCAGTACTTC.

This clonotype came up many times. This chain uses TRBV25-1 with TRBJ1-1; no clear D gene. Trimming left V 4 bases short and J 3 bases short, with 9 bases between. CDR3 length: 13 residues. Germline V CDR1 and CDR2: MGHDK, SYGVNS. The CDR3 reads CASSAGRYTEAFF. Written as DNA, the CDR3 is TGTGCCAGCAGTGCTGGCAGGTACACTGAAGCTTTCTTT.

The genes are TRBV19 and TRBJ2-3; 7 bases fit TRBD2. V shed 3 bases, J shed 2 bases, and the junction held 2 bases outside the gene matches. CDR3 length: 14 amino acids. The germline V gene encodes CDR1 LNHDA and CDR2 SQIVND (reference sequence). The CDR3 loop reads CASSIGTNTDTQYF. The CDR3 DNA reads TGTGCCAGTAGTATCGGGACTAACACAGATACGCAGTATTTT.

This clonotype was seen many times. The rearrangement uses TRBV3-1 and TRBJ1-6; tentatively, D is TRBD1 (6 bases). This CDR3 has 14 residues. The germline V and J ends were trimmed by 5 bases and 6 bases, with 11 bases remaining between them. CDR1 LGHDT and CDR2 YNNKEL come from the germline V gene (reference sequence). The CDR3 nucleotides are TGTGCCAGCAGCTCGACAGGAATTAATTCACCCCTCCACTTT. Protein sequence: CASSSTGINSPLHF.

This clonotype has ten or more counts. An end of the junction differs from the germline gene, which may be a read error. J is TRBJ1-1 and V is TRBV29-1; D is unclear. CDR3 length equals 12 residues. Germline assignment: CDR1 SQVTM and CDR2 ANQGSEA. The CDR3 nucleotides are TGCAGCGCTGAAGGCGGGAACACTGAAGCTTTCTTT. Residues: CSAEGGNTEAFF.

This clonotype was counted between two and nine times. The chain couples TRBV5-5 to TRBJ2-5; 8 bases are a match to TRBD2. Germline values: CDR1 SGHKS, CDR2 YYEKEE (reference sequence). The CDR3 loop spans 15 amino acids. V lost 6 bases and J lost 2; bases outside the gene matches: 9. CDR3 region: CASIRPRGGQETQYF. CDR3 DNA sequence: TGTGCCAGCATCCGTCCCCGGGGGGGTCAAGAGACCCAGTACTTC.

The V call is TRBV6-2 or TRBV6-3, the J call TRBJ1-5, with a possible D match to TRBD1 (6 bases). V lost 6 bases and J 4 bases, leaving 13 bases between the germline ends. Germline lookup yields CDR1 MNHEY and CDR2 SVGEGT. This CDR3 has 14 amino acids. As DNA, the CDR3 is TGTGCCAGCAGATTGGGACACTGGAATCAGCCCCAGCATTTT. Protein: CASRLGHWNQPQHF.

Only a few counts were recorded for this clonotype. The chain is built from TRBV7-3 and TRBJ2-7; no clear D. V lost 5 bases, J lost 6 bases, and 14 bases lay in between. Germline-derived CDR1 and CDR2 are SGHTA and FQGTGA. This CDR3 comprises 13 residues. The CDR3 region is CASSEEPDGEQYF. CDR3 bases: TGTGCCAGCAGCGAAGAACCCGACGGCGAGCAGTACTTC.

This clonotype was recorded many times. The V gene is TRBV6-1, the J gene TRBJ2-1, with 9 bases identical to TRBD2. V lost 9 bases, J lost 0 bases, and 3 bases stayed unmatched. Looked up from germline, CDR1 is MNHNS and CDR2 is SASEGT. The CDR3 runs to 14 residues. CDR3 sequence: CASSGGASYNEQFF. Here the CDR3 DNA reads TGTGCCAGTAGCGGGGGCGCCTCCTACAATGAGCAGTTCTTC.

This clonotype showed up just a few times. This chain connects TRBV5-1 to TRBJ2-7; a weak D match, TRBD1 (6 bases). The CDR3 is made up of 13 amino acids. CDR1 is SGHRS, CDR2 YFSETQ, per germline. The ends were cut back, 4 bases at V and 6 bases at J, with 14 bases in the middle. The chain's CDR3 is CASSPGVGGEQYV. The CDR3 DNA reads TGCGCCAGCAGCCCAGGGGTTGGAGGCGAGCAGTACGTC.

The chain recombines TRBV20-1 with TRBJ1-6, with TRBD1 matching over 7 bases. V was pared by 4 bases and J by 2 bases, with 8 bases of the junction left unmatched. The length of the CDR3 is 16 residues. Per the germline V gene, CDR1 is DFQATT and CDR2 is SNEGSKA (reference sequence). CDR3 region: CSAIRRGTAYNSPLHF. CDR3 bases: TGCAGTGCTATACGCAGGGGGACGGCCTATAATTCACCCCTCCACTTT.

The V call is TRBV4-1, the J call TRBJ1-5; D possibly corresponds to TRBD1 (5 bases). V dropped 1 base and J dropped 4 bases, with 11 bases sitting between them. From germline, CDR1 is MGHRA and CDR2 YSYEKL. This CDR3 is built from 15 residues. CDR3 loop: CASSQAGKGNQPQHF. The DNA for the CDR3 is TGCGCCAGCAGCCAAGCCGGGAAGGGGAATCAGCCCCAGCATTTT.

The CDR3 is CASSLTGGGYGYTF. The CDR3 DNA reads as TGCGCCAGCAGCCTGACAGGGGGCGGTTATGGCTACACCTTC. The chain links TRBV10-2 to TRBJ1-2, with 10 bases lining up with TRBD1. Per the germline V gene, CDR1 is WSHSY and CDR2 is SAAADI. This CDR3 contains 14 residues. With V trimmed by 6 bases and J by 5 bases, 6 bases remained unmatched.

This clonotype appeared many times. This chain connects TRBV4-3 to TRBJ2-1; tentatively, D is TRBD1 (6 bases). Germline CDR1 and CDR2: LGHNA and YSLEER. V lost 0 bases to trimming and J lost 0 bases, with 15 bases between them. The CDR3 consists of 18 residues. The CDR3 coding sequence is TGCGCCAGCAGCCAAGATCCGAGGGGGACGAGCTCCTACAATGAGCAGTTCTTC. This encodes CASSQDPRGTSSYNEQFF.

This clonotype was picked up a small number of times. The rearrangement joins TRBV12-3 or TRBV12-4 to TRBJ2-5, with 9 bases matching TRBD1. There are 15 residues in the CDR3. Trimming took 5 bases from V and 3 from J; bases not matched to a gene: 7. This CDR3 reads CASSLPGQGEETQYF. CDR3 nucleotides: TGTGCCAGCAGTCTACCGGGACAGGGTGAAGAGACCCAGTACTTC.

This clonotype appeared a few times. The rearrangement joins TRBV18 to TRBJ2-7, with D uncertain. Trimming stripped 4 bases from V and 1 base from J, with 14 bases between. The germline V gene has CDR1 KGHSH and CDR2 LQKENI. CDR3 length equals 15 residues. As DNA, the CDR3 is TGTGCCAGCTCACTAGGCGCAGATGATTCCTACGAGCAGTACTTC. It encodes CASSLGADDSYEQYF.

This clonotype was seen a few times. V is TRBV20-1 and J is TRBJ2-5, with TRBD2 matching 9 bases. CDR3 size: 14 residues. Germline CDR1 reads DFQATT; CDR2 reads SNEGSKA (reference sequence). V shed 6 bases, J shed 7 bases, and the junction held 12 bases outside the gene matches. The CDR3 region has the DNA TGCAGTGCCCGGGGTAGCGGGGGCAGGTGGACCCAGTACTTC. This translates into CSARGSGGRWTQYF.

This clonotype came up a few times. Here the CDR3 reads CSASDLNSQYV. CDR3 DNA: TGCAGTGCTAGCGACCTCAACTCGCAGTACGTC. This chain connects TRBV20-1 to TRBJ2-7; no definite D call. Per the germline V gene, CDR1 is DFQATT and CDR2 is SNEGSKA (reference sequence). V lost 3 bases and J lost 9, with 12 bases in between. The CDR3 consists of 11 residues.

This clonotype was seen only a few times. This chain connects TRBV11-2 to TRBJ2-1, with 7 bases matching TRBD1. Germline CDR1 reads SGHAT; CDR2 reads FQNNGV. V lost 6 bases and J lost 7; bases outside the gene matches: 12. CDR3 size: 15 residues. The CDR3 reads CASRVTGTAGNEQFF. The CDR3 DNA is TGTGCCAGCAGGGTTACCGGGACAGCCGGTAATGAGCAGTTCTTC.

In the case of this clonotype: One base away lies a much larger clone, so this may be a sequencing read error. The rearrangement links TRBV7-9 to TRBJ2-1; D remains unclear. The CDR3 runs 14 residues. The germline V gene has CDR1 SEHNR and CDR2 FQNEAQ (reference sequence). CDR3 sequence: CASSLEPYQYEKFF. The CDR3 DNA reads TGTGCCAGCAGCTTAGAACCCTATCAGTATGAGAAGTTCTTC.

A few counts support this clonotype. The genes are TRBV7-2 and TRBJ1-2, with a possible D match to TRBD1 (5 bases). In germline, CDR1 is SGHTA, CDR2 FQGNSA. Between the trimmed V and J ends, which lost 2 bases and 8 bases, there was a span of 18 bases. The CDR3 length is 15 residues. The CDR3 DNA is TGTGCCAGCAGCTTAATGGGGACGGGTGCGGAGGGCTACACCTTC. Its translation: CASSLMGTGAEGYTF.

The chain couples TRBV28 to TRBJ1-1, with a weak D call TRBD1 (5 bases). Germline V lookup: CDR1 MDHEN, CDR2 SYDVKM. V was pared by 4 bases and J by 10 bases, with 13 bases between. This CDR3 has 12 amino acids. The CDR3: CASSSLRGGAFF. As DNA, the CDR3 is TGTGCCAGCAGTTCCCTACGGGGGGGAGCTTTCTTT.

The gene calls are TRBV10-3 and TRBJ1-1; D is unclear. CDR1 is ENHRY and CDR2 is SYGVKD in the germline V gene. V was cut by 8 bases and J by 11 bases, with 21 bases left in between. The CDR3 spans 13 residues. CDR3 loop: CAILNAGGRDAFF. The CDR3 DNA follows: TGTGCCATCCTGAACGCCGGAGGTCGAGACGCTTTCTTT.

The chain uses TRBV24-1 and TRBJ2-1, with a tentative D call TRBD1 (6 bases). Per the germline V gene, CDR1 is KGHDR and CDR2 is SFDVKD. The CDR3 sequence is 17 residues long. V lost 1 base and J 5 bases, leaving 17 bases between the germline ends. The CDR3 bases are TGTGCCACCAGTGATTTAAAGACAGGCCCTCCAAACAATGAGCAGTTCTTC. Its translation: CATSDLKTGPPNNEQFF.

V is TRBV4-2 and J is TRBJ1-1; D is perhaps TRBD1 (6 bases). Germline V gene sequence: CDR1 LGHNA, CDR2 YNFKEQ. The CDR3 length is 17 residues. V was cut by 4 bases and J by 1 base, with 19 bases left in between. Here the CDR3 reads CASSPPGGETRNTEAFF. CDR3 DNA sequence: TGTGCCAGCAGCCCACCCGGGGGCGAGACACGGAACACTGAAGCTTTCTTT.

In this sample, this clonotype turned up a few times. The rearrangement uses TRBV6-5 and TRBJ1-4; tentative D call: TRBD1 (5 bases). Germline CDR1 reads MNHEY; CDR2 reads SVGAGI. V was pared by 7 bases and J by 10 bases, with 16 bases between. The CDR3 length is 13 residues. CDR3 in amino acids: CASKGEGLGKLFF. CDR3 DNA: TGTGCCAGCAAAGGGGAAGGGTTAGGAAAACTGTTTTTT.

This chain links TRBV21-1 with TRBJ2-1; TRBD1, as called in the table, went unchecked against the DNA. TRBV21-1 has pseudogene status. This CDR3 has 12 amino acids. The CDR3 loop reads CASSKGGAEQFF. CDR3 in DNA: TGTGCCAGCAGCAAAGGGGGGGCGGAGCAGTTCTTC.

This clonotype was observed a few times. CDR3 protein: CSASYTRANTEAFF. CDR3 nucleotide sequence: TGCAGTGCTAGCTATACCAGGGCTAACACTGAAGCTTTCTTT. The rearrangement joins TRBV20-1 to TRBJ1-1; a weak D match, TRBD1 (5 bases). V dropped 3 bases and J dropped 2 bases, with 13 bases sitting between them. CDR1 and CDR2 (germline): DFQATT, SNEGSKA (reference sequence). The CDR3 is 14 amino acids.

The chain combines TRBV18 with TRBJ2-7; D gene ambiguous. The CDR3 loop spans 12 amino acids. Germline assignment: CDR1 KGHSH and CDR2 LQKENI. The germline V and J ends were trimmed by 3 bases and 5 bases, with 8 bases remaining between them. CDR3 residues: CASSPGFNEQYF. The CDR3 DNA reads TGTGCCAGCTCACCCGGGTTCAACGAGCAGTACTTC.

This clonotype came up many times. This chain connects TRBV2 to TRBJ1-4, with a tentative D call TRBD1 (6 bases). With 6 bases removed from V and 8 bases from J, the gap between germline ends came to 10 bases. This CDR3 region has 12 residues. The germline gives CDR1 SNHLY, CDR2 FYNNEI. DNA of the CDR3: TGTGCCAGCAGGGCCACAGGGGAAAAACTGTTTTTT. This encodes CASRATGEKLFF.

This clonotype was seen only a few times. V usage is TRBV12-3 or TRBV12-4 and J usage is TRBJ1-5, with a tentative D call TRBD1 (6 bases). CDR3 length: 14 residues. Trimming took off 7 bases at V and 3 bases at J, with 13 bases between the two ends. This chain's CDR3 is CASTPTGTNQPQHF. DNA for the CDR3: TGTGCCAGCACCCCAACAGGGACCAATCAGCCCCAGCATTTT.